This T cell receptor (beta chain) was identified in a study of CD8 T cells in Susac syndrome. The germline V gene encodes CDR1 SGHTA and CDR2 FQGNSA. This CDR3 region has 14 residues. Trimming took 5 bases from V and 3 from J, leaving 14 bases between them. To note about this clonotype: Its specificity is unknown.

With random hexamers, about 0.45 to 1 ug RNA was reverse transcribed. MiXCR, run by TCRdb on the immunoSEQ multiplex PCR reads, gives a single entry per CDR3 protein. The table shows 170,000 or so distinct CDR3 sequences, with roughly 95% occurring only once. Study results and limitations: Clonal expansion was missing from Susac syndrome CD4+ T cell repertoires.

Material: CD4+ T cells from PBMCs. The chain links TRBV7-2 to TRBJ2-7, with a weak D call TRBD2 (6 bases). The sequence was obtained from a human donor with Susac syndrome. For the CDR3, the DNA is TGTGCCAGCAGCACAAACCTAGCGAGCTACGAGCAGTACTTC. Protein sequence: CASSTNLASYEQYF.